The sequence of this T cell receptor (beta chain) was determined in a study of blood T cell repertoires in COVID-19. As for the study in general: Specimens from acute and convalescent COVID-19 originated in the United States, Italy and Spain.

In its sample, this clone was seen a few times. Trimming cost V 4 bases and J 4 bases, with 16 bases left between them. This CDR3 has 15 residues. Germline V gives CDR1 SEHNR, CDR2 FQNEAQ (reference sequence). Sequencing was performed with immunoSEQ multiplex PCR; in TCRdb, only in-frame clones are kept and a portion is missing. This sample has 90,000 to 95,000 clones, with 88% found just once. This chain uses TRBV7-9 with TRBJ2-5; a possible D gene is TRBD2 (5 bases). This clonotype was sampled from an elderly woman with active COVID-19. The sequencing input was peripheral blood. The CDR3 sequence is CASSYLGSGGETQYF. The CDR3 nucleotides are TGTGCCAGCAGCTATCTCGGGTCTGGAGGAGAGACCCAGTACTTC.